The next 15 T cell receptor beta chains were all read from a single sample in a study of regulatory T cells in long-lasting Graves disease. The authors built TCR beta libraries using iRepertoire HTBI primers and Arm-PCR of CDR3 regions. TCRdb re-analysed the multiplex PCR reads in MiXCR, keeping a single row per CDR3 protein. The sample records more than 300,000 distinct CDR3 sequences, approximately 12% being singletons. Indicated time point: newly diagnosed GD, antithyroid drugs for less than 3 months. TCR sequences were obtained from RNA taken from PBMCs. These sequences were also reported in another study, on T cells in Graves' hyperthyroidism and ophthalmopathy.

The sample was peripheral blood mononuclear cells (PBMCs), taken at new diagnosis, from a patient treated with antithyroid drugs. The receptors here all came from a woman younger than 35 with Graves disease.

This clonotype was counted ten times or more. The V and J genes are TRBV29-1 and TRBJ2-7; 9 bases align to TRBD1. V lost 7 bases to trimming and J lost 5 bases; unmatched junction nucleotides: 12. The CDR3 consists of 14 residues. Germline CDR1 and CDR2: SQVTM and ANQGSEA. The CDR3 coding sequence is TGCAGCGCCCGCAAAGGGGGACAGGGTCACGAGCAGTACTTC. Amino acids: CSARKGGQGHEQYF.

This clonotype was recorded at least ten times. The rearrangement uses TRBV27 and TRBJ1-5; a weak D match, TRBD1 (6 bases). There are 13 residues in the CDR3. The germline CDR1 and CDR2 sequences are MNHEY and SMNVEV (reference sequence). The V end was cut by 6 bases, the J end by 1 base, with 7 bases between. CDR3 sequence: CASRQGSNQPQHF. The CDR3, as DNA: TGTGCCAGCAGACAGGGAAGCAATCAGCCCCAGCATTTT.

In its sample, this clonotype was seen a few times. The CDR3 nucleotides read TGTGCCAGCACCCAATCCGCTCTGGGCGATACGCAGTATTTT. Amino acids: CASTQSALGDTQYF. The chain recombines TRBV6-1 with TRBJ2-3; D gene ambiguous. Germline values: CDR1 MNHNS, CDR2 SASEGT. The CDR3 is 14 amino acids. V lost 7 bases and J lost 6, with 17 bases in between.

In its sample, this clonotype was seen a few times. This chain links TRBV29-1 with TRBJ1-1, with TRBD1 as a possible D gene (6 bases). The CDR3 runs to 12 residues. Trimming left V 5 bases short and J 5 bases short, with 12 bases between. Germline V gives CDR1 SQVTM, CDR2 ANQGSEA. CDR3 region: CSVLQGRTEAFF. For the CDR3, the DNA is TGCAGCGTTTTACAGGGAAGAACTGAAGCTTTCTTT.

This clonotype was recorded many times. J is TRBJ2-5 and V is TRBV7-9; D gene unclear. V lost 0 bases, J lost 1 base, and 9 bases lay in between. The CDR3 length is 15 residues. Germline assignment: CDR1 SEHNR and CDR2 FQNEAQ (reference sequence). The CDR3 bases are TGTGCCAGCAGCTTAGCCGGATTATCCCAAGAGACCCAGTACTTC. This encodes CASSLAGLSQETQYF.

In this sample, this clonotype turned up a few times. A much larger clone lies one base from this, so it may be a read error. The chain employs TRBV28 and TRBJ1-2; D is unclear. The CDR3 loop spans 12 amino acids. Germline V gene sequence: CDR1 MDHEN, CDR2 SYDVKM. The CDR3 nucleotides read TGTGTCAGCGGGTCCCGTCGATATGGCTACACCTTC. Protein: CVSGSRRYGYTF.

Remarks on this clonotype: A much larger clone lies one base from this, so it may be a read error. The chain uses TRBV10-3 and TRBJ2-7; tentative D call: TRBD1 (5 bases). CDR1 is ENHRY, CDR2 SYGVKD, per germline. V was trimmed by 5 bases and J by 4 bases, leaving 15 bases between them. CDR3 length: 14 amino acids. The CDR3 DNA reads TGTGCCATCAGTCCTTCCAGGGCCCGTTACGAGCAGTACTTC. This codes for CAISPSRARYEQYF.

This clonotype was observed a handful of times. V and J are TRBV25-1 and TRBJ2-2; D ambiguous. The CDR3 covers 13 residues. Deletions cut 3 bases from V and 6 bases from J, with 8 bases between. Germline assignment: CDR1 MGHDK and CDR2 SYGVNS. The CDR3 nucleotides are TGTGCCAGCAGTGAGACGTTTGCCGGGGAGCTGTTTTTT. Amino acids: CASSETFAGELFF.

This clonotype was recorded many times. V is TRBV7-9 and J is TRBJ2-7; TRBD2 matches at 13 bases. J was trimmed by 5 bases and V by 5 bases; bases with no gene match: 6. CDR1 is SEHNR, CDR2 FQNEAQ, per germline (reference sequence). The CDR3 is 15 amino acids. This chain's CDR3 is CASSRGLAGADEQYF. CDR3 nucleotide sequence: TGTGCCAGCAGCCGTGGACTAGCGGGAGCTGACGAGCAGTACTTC.

This clonotype was seen many times. This chain connects TRBV5-6 to TRBJ1-2; D may be TRBD1 (5 bases). Trimming shortened V by 6 bases and J by 4 bases, and 10 bases separated the two germline ends. The CDR3 spans 12 residues. Per germline, CDR1 SGHDT and CDR2 YYEEEE. DNA for the CDR3: TGTGCCAGCATCGACAGAGTCTATGGCTACACCTTC. It is translated as CASIDRVYGYTF.

The genes are TRBV5-1 and TRBJ1-1; D may be TRBD1 (5 bases). Trimming removed 0 bases from V and 3 bases from J, with 18 bases in between. CDR1 and CDR2 (germline): SGHRS, YFSETQ. The CDR3 has 17 amino acids. CDR3 coding DNA: TGCGCCAGCAGCTTGGCGGGGGATATAATTCTGGACACTGAAGCTTTCTTT. It is translated as CASSLAGDIILDTEAFF.

This clonotype was counted at least ten times. This sequence joins TRBV29-1 and TRBJ2-1; 8 bases are a match to TRBD2. Looked up from germline, CDR1 is SQVTM and CDR2 is ANQGSEA. This CDR3 is 15 amino acids long. With 5 bases clipped from V and 0 bases from J, the junction kept 6 bases outside the gene matches. CDR3 residues: CSVTSGSSSYNEQFF. The CDR3, as DNA: TGCAGCGTTACTAGCGGCTCGAGCTCCTACAATGAGCAGTTCTTC.

This clonotype was counted a few times. The gene calls are TRBV7-9 and TRBJ1-2, with 7 nucleotides matching TRBD1. There are 15 residues in the CDR3. J gave up 7 bases and V 5 bases, and 13 bases lay outside the gene matches. Germline V gene lookup returns CDR1 SEHNR and CDR2 FQNEAQ (reference sequence). The DNA for the CDR3 is TGTGCCAGCAGCCCTGTTGGACAGGCCCCGTTTGGCTACACCTTC. Its translation is CASSPVGQAPFGYTF.

This clonotype has more than one count but fewer than ten. The rearrangement uses TRBV6-1 and TRBJ2-7, with TRBD2 matching 8 bases. Germline CDR1 and CDR2: MNHNS and SASEGT. This CDR3 comprises 16 residues. J lost 0 bases, V lost 3 bases, and 7 bases had no gene match. The CDR3 DNA reads as TGTGCCAGCAGTGACACCGGGGGGGTTAGCTCCTACGAGCAGTACGTC. Translation gives CASSDTGGVSSYEQYV.

This clonotype was seen at least ten times. The chain couples TRBV7-9 to TRBJ1-5; D gene unclear. The V gene's germline CDR1 is SEHNR and CDR2 FQNEAQ (reference sequence). V lost 0 bases to trimming and J lost 6 bases, with 6 bases between them. The CDR3 loop spans 13 amino acids. CDR3 residues: CASSLAIGQPQHF. The CDR3, as DNA: TGTGCCAGCAGCTTAGCGATCGGTCAGCCCCAGCATTTT.